This T cell receptor (beta chain) comes out of a study of blood T cell repertoires in COVID-19. The overall study: Samples representing acute and convalescent COVID-19 were sourced from the United States, Italy and Spain. In each case, the material was cDNA or gDNA derived from T cells, B-cell-depleted T cells, or PBMCs.

The CDR3 is 16 residues long. Per the germline V gene, CDR1 is LGHNA and CDR2 is YNFKEQ. V was clipped by 1 base and J by 4 bases; unmatched bases: 9. As handled by the study authors: Estimated nucleated cell counts came from reference gene primer amplification. Sequencing was performed with immunoSEQ multiplex PCR; in TCRdb, only in-frame clones are kept and a portion is missing. D and trimming were read from the DNA, whereas the V and J calls and clone size are those reported in that table. The repertoire has almost 70,000 clones, about 87% of them found once; the top ten carry about 6.4%. J is TRBJ1-2 and V is TRBV4-2; 7 bases agree with TRBD1. Sequencing input: peripheral blood. This receptor was identified in a woman in her 70s with acute or convalescent COVID-19. This chain's CDR3 is CASSQGGGLSFYGYTF. The CDR3 nucleotides are TGTGCCAGCAGCCAAGGAGGGGGCCTATCCTTCTATGGCTACACCTTC.